This T cell receptor beta chain originates from a study of T-cell memory formation after mild COVID-19. Findings of the study overall: CD4+ contracting clones were mainly CM and EM; CD8+ ones, EMRA. Clones shrinking from day 15 to 85 showed even CD4/CD8 mixes; later expanders tilted CD4+. Second-wave clones peaking on day 37 lacked confirmed SARS-CoV-2 specificity.

Turning to this clonotype: Its target is unknown.

5'RACE with constant-segment primers built TCRalpha and TCRbeta cDNA libraries with UMIs. TCRdb used MiXCR to reprocess the 5' RACE reads, holding one entry per CDR3 protein. This table holds 350,000 or so distinct CDR3 sequences, about 21% found once. The V gene's germline CDR1 is MNHNS and CDR2 SASEGT. The CDR3 contains 14 residues. Trimming took 1 base from V and 2 from J, leaving 5 bases between them. The clonotype originates from an adult woman who had mild COVID-19 (a few samples of this study predate the infection). Cell type and time point are not known. The chain carries TRBV6-1 and TRBJ1-4, with D unresolved. Sequencing was done on a sample of PBMCs or a T cell subset sorted from them (not recorded which). The CDR3 protein is CASSEGVTNEKLFF. In DNA form, the CDR3 reads TGTGCCAGCAGTGAAGGGGTTACTAATGAAAAACTGTTTTTT.